This T cell receptor (beta chain) is from a study of blood T cell repertoires in COVID-19. Study-level background: From the United States, Italy and Spain came samples of acute and convalescent COVID-19. From T cells, B-cell-depleted T cells, or PBMCs came the material, which was cDNA or gDNA.

As processed by the authors: Reference gene primer amplification in the assay estimated nucleated cell counts. Only in-frame clones appear in the TCRdb table, and some are missing; sequencing was by immunoSEQ multiplex PCR. That table furnishes V, J and clone size, whereas the DNA furnished D and trimming. The sample contains fewer than 250,000 clones, roughly four fifths of which appear only once. V shed 0 bases, J shed 11 bases, and the junction held 1 base outside the gene matches. The CDR3 runs 12 residues. Germline assignment: CDR1 LNHNV and CDR2 YYDKDF (reference sequence). V usage is TRBV15 and J usage is TRBJ1-5, with TRBD1 identical over 7 bases. The clonotype was recovered from a woman aged 70 to 79 with acute or convalescent COVID-19. Sequencing was performed on peripheral blood. The CDR3: CATSRETGAQHF. CDR3 DNA sequence: TGTGCCACCAGCAGAGAAACAGGGGCCCAGCATTTT.